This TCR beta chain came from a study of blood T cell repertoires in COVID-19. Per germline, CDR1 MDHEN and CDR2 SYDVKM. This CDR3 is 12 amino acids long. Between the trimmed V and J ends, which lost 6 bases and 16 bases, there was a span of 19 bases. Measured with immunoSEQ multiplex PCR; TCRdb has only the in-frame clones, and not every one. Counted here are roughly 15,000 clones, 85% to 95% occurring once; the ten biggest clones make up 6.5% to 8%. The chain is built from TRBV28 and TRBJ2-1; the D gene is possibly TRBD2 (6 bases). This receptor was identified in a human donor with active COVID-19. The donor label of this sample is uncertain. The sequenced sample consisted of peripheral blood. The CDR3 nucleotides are TGTGCCAGCAGACCCAGCCCGGGACTTCACTTCTTC. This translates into CASRPSPGLHFF.